This passage covers 22 T cell receptor beta chains from one sample sequenced in a study of CD8 T cells in Susac syndrome. Random hexamers primed reverse transcription of about 0.45 to 1 ug RNA. TCRdb analysed the immunoSEQ multiplex PCR reads with MiXCR anew, one entry per CDR3 protein. The sample gives 150,000 to 190,000 distinct CDR3 sequences, approximately 95% of which show up once; approximately 0.15% is in the top ten. The source material was CD4+ T cells from PBMCs. The receptors come from a human donor with Susac syndrome.

The chain recombines TRBV4-3 with TRBJ1-1; tentatively, D is TRBD1 (5 bases). V lost 0 bases and J lost 4, with 15 bases in between. Per the germline V gene, CDR1 is LGHNA and CDR2 is YSLEER. The CDR3 contains 16 residues. The CDR3 reads CASSQDTQGRGTEAFF. The CDR3 DNA reads as TGCGCCAGCAGCCAAGATACGCAGGGTAGGGGCACTGAAGCTTTCTTT.

J is TRBJ2-7 and V is TRBV19; TRBD1 agrees at 10 bases. Trimming removed 1 base from V and 4 bases from J; junction bases left unmatched: 4. The CDR3 runs 15 residues. Germline V gene sequence: CDR1 LNHDA, CDR2 SQIVND (reference sequence). The CDR3 DNA follows: TGTGCCAGTAGTATAGCGGGACAGGGGTTGTACGAGCAGTACTTC. Protein: CASSIAGQGLYEQYF.

The J gene is TRBJ1-2, the V gene TRBV12-3 or TRBV12-4; 8 nucleotides agree with TRBD1. V shed 7 bases, J shed 8 bases, and the junction held 6 bases outside the gene matches. The CDR3 consists of 12 residues. The CDR3 loop is CASKPGGEGYTF. CDR3 nucleotide sequence: TGTGCCAGCAAACCAGGGGGCGAAGGCTACACCTTC.

The V and J genes are TRBV18 and TRBJ1-6; the D gene is possibly TRBD1 (5 bases). V lost 3 bases and J lost 5, with 11 bases in between. Germline V gene sequence: CDR1 KGHSH, CDR2 LQKENI. The length of the CDR3 is 15 residues. For the CDR3, the DNA is TGTGCCAGCTCACCCGCGACAGCTGATAATTCACCCCTCCACTTT. Residues: CASSPATADNSPLHF.

This sequence joins TRBV29-1 and TRBJ2-5, with D possibly being TRBD2 (5 bases). The CDR3 has 15 residues. CDR1 is SQVTM, CDR2 ANQGSEA, per germline. V lost 1 base and J lost 6, with 18 bases in between. Written as DNA, the CDR3 is TGCAGCGTTGAAGGGCAGGTGGGCGAGGGAAAGACCCAGTACTTC. Amino acids: CSVEGQVGEGKTQYF.

This clonotype was observed a single time. The chain combines TRBV5-1 with TRBJ1-1; 8 bases match TRBD1. The trim removed 4 bases at V and 2 bases at J, leaving 7 bases unmatched. The CDR3 covers 15 residues. The V gene's germline CDR1 is SGHRS and CDR2 YFSETQ. The CDR3 coding sequence is TGCGCCAGCAGCCGAGATGGACAGGGAAACACTGAAGCTTTCTTT. The encoded protein is CASSRDGQGNTEAFF.

This chain uses TRBV4-2 with TRBJ2-5, with D perhaps TRBD1 (6 bases). Germline loops: CDR1 LGHNA, CDR2 YNFKEQ. This CDR3 spans 16 amino acids. Between the trimmed V and J ends, which lost 3 bases and 2 bases, there was a span of 16 bases. The CDR3 spells CASSHATGLGQETQYF. The CDR3 DNA is TGTGCCAGCAGCCATGCTACAGGGCTGGGTCAAGAGACCCAGTACTTC.

The chain is built from TRBV20-1 and TRBJ1-5; D not certain. The germline V gene encodes CDR1 DFQATT and CDR2 SNEGSKA (reference sequence). There are 15 residues in the CDR3. V was clipped by 1 base and J by 2 bases, with 12 bases between them. The CDR3 loop is CSARVRGTGNQPQHF. The CDR3 coding sequence is TGCAGTGCTAGAGTACGGGGAACTGGCAATCAGCCCCAGCATTTT.

The chain is built from TRBV29-1 and TRBJ2-7, with unresolved D. The CDR3 is 11 amino acids. Germline values: CDR1 SQVTM, CDR2 ANQGSEA. V gave up 7 bases and J gave up 3 bases, with 10 bases separating them. The CDR3 reads CSAEGNYEQYF. CDR3 bases: TGCAGCGCCGAAGGGAACTACGAGCAGTACTTC.

The rearrangement links TRBV20-1 to TRBJ2-5; D is perhaps TRBD2 (8 bases). CDR1 and CDR2 (germline): DFQATT, SNEGSKA (reference sequence). This CDR3 contains 16 residues. Deletions cut 3 bases from V and 10 bases from J, with 27 bases between. The DNA for the CDR3 is TGCAGTGCTAGGCCCAACGGACTAGCTGGGTCAGGGGGCCAGTACTTC. It is translated as CSARPNGLAGSGGQYF.

The chain recombines TRBV18 with TRBJ2-7, with D possibly matching TRBD1 (6 bases). Deletions cut 2 bases from V and 2 bases from J, with 10 bases between. CDR1 is KGHSH and CDR2 is LQKENI in the germline V gene. The CDR3 length is 14 residues. The CDR3 region is CASSPGRGTYEQYF. Written as DNA, the CDR3 is TGTGCCAGCTCACCAGGCAGGGGAACCTACGAGCAGTACTTC. The full variable domain, with the rest looked up from reference TRBV18 and TRBJ2-7, is NAGVMQNPRHLVRRRGQEARLRCSPMKGHSHVYWYRQLPEEGLKFMVYLQKENIIDESGMPKERFSAEFPKEGPSILRIQQVVRGDSAAYFCASSPGRGTYEQYFGPGTRLTVT.

This clonotype is a singleton in its sample. The chain links TRBV11-2 to TRBJ2-3, with 14 bases lining up with TRBD2. The CDR3 is 17 amino acids. Unmatched junction bases numbered 5, after V lost 5 bases and J lost 1 base. The germline V gene encodes CDR1 SGHAT and CDR2 FQNNGV. The CDR3 sequence: CASSEGLAGVGTDTQYF. CDR3 bases: TGTGCCAGCAGCGAGGGACTAGCGGGGGTGGGCACAGATACGCAGTATTTT.

The chain uses TRBV7-3 and TRBJ2-3, with a possible D match to TRBD2 (5 bases). Germline V gene data show CDR1 as SGHTA and CDR2 as FQGTGA. This CDR3 comprises 14 residues. V was pared by 1 base and J by 4 bases, with 9 bases between. The CDR3 loop is CASSLKAGPDTQYF. CDR3 in DNA: TGTGCCAGCAGCTTAAAGGCGGGTCCAGATACGCAGTATTTT.

This chain uses TRBV23-1 with TRBJ2-3, with D hard to call. TRBV23-1 is identified as an open reading frame with a role that is uncertain. The CDR3 totals 15 residues. Deletions cut 0 bases from V and 3 bases from J, with 10 bases between. The CDR3 region is CASSQSGQLTDTQYF. The CDR3 DNA follows: TGCGCCAGCAGTCAATCTGGCCAGTTGACAGATACGCAGTATTTT.

This sequence joins TRBV29-1 and TRBJ2-1, with D maybe TRBD1 (5 bases). Trimming cost V 1 base and J 6 bases, with 16 bases left between them. CDR1 and CDR2 (germline): SQVTM, ANQGSEA. This CDR3 region has 15 residues. CDR3 sequence (DNA): TGCAGCGTTGAAGCGAGGCGCTGGGGCACCAATGAGCAGTTCTTC. It codes for CSVEARRWGTNEQFF.

The chain uses TRBV5-1 and TRBJ1-2; 9 bases are shared with TRBD1. Per the germline V gene, CDR1 is SGHRS and CDR2 is YFSETQ. V lost 3 bases, J lost 3 bases, and 3 bases stayed unmatched. The CDR3 has 14 amino acids. CDR3 DNA sequence: TGCGCCAGCAGCTCTCGGGACAGGGACTATGGCTACACCTTC. Protein: CASSSRDRDYGYTF.

The chain has TRBV6-1 and TRBJ1-5; D not resolved. Between the trimmed V and J ends, which lost 3 bases and 7 bases, there was a span of 13 bases. The CDR3 runs 14 residues. Germline CDR1 reads MNHNS; CDR2 reads SASEGT. The DNA of the CDR3 is TGTGCCAGCAGTGACAGGTCCCCAGGCCAGCCCCAGCATTTT. It encodes CASSDRSPGQPQHF.

V usage is TRBV24-1 and J usage is TRBJ2-3, with D perhaps TRBD2 (5 bases). The germline V and J ends were trimmed by 3 bases and 2 bases, with 11 bases remaining between them. The CDR3 is 15 residues long. Germline V gives CDR1 KGHDR, CDR2 SFDVKD. CDR3: CATSDAGQNTDTQYF. In DNA, the CDR3 is TGTGCCACCAGTGATGCGGGCCAGAACACAGATACGCAGTATTTT.

The chain joins TRBV29-1 to TRBJ2-2; D may match TRBD1 or TRBD2 (5 bases each). The CDR3 has 12 residues. Germline-derived CDR1 and CDR2 are SQVTM and ANQGSEA. V lost 7 bases and J 6 bases, leaving 12 bases between the germline ends. CDR3: CSAERGAGELFF. CDR3 DNA sequence: TGCAGCGCTGAGAGGGGAGCCGGGGAGCTGTTTTTT.

The chain links TRBV5-1 to TRBJ2-7; D uncertain. V was shortened by 0 bases and J by 7 bases, with 14 bases between the two germline ends. CDR1 and CDR2 from the germline V gene are SGHRS and YFSETQ. CDR3 length: 14 amino acids. The CDR3 protein is CASSLVAGPGEQYF. CDR3 nucleotides: TGCGCCAGCAGCTTGGTAGCAGGTCCTGGGGAGCAGTACTTC.

J is TRBJ2-1 and V is TRBV14, with unresolved D. The CDR3 totals 13 residues. Trimming removed 1 base at V and 6 bases at J, with 7 bases between. CDR1 is SGHDN, CDR2 FVKESK, per germline. The CDR3 protein is CASSQVLGNEQFF. The CDR3, as DNA: TGTGCCAGCAGCCAAGTCCTCGGCAATGAGCAGTTCTTC.

The chain employs TRBV20-1 and TRBJ1-1, with a weak D call TRBD1 (6 bases). Trimming pared 5 bases from V and 6 bases from J, leaving 13 bases between. There are 12 residues in the CDR3. Germline values: CDR1 DFQATT, CDR2 SNEGSKA (reference sequence). The CDR3 DNA is TGCAGTGCTTCACAGGGCGGTTCTGAAGCTTTCTTT. Protein product: CSASQGGSEAFF.